A selection of T cell receptor beta chains follows, all from one sample in a study of T cell repertoires in cytomegalovirus infection. TCRdb independently ran MiXCR on the reads; one entry per CDR3 protein. The table shows about 740,000 distinct CDR3 sequences, with 35% occurring only once. What was sequenced was PBMCs. The receptors were sampled from a human donor in good health (CMV status not recorded). Some clones in this sample may be carry-over from other donors' samples. Each CDR3 is given with its conserved first and last residue. Fields, in order: clone size, D gene, J gene, V gene, CDR3 DNA, CDR3 protein. A D gene is named only where the DNA matches it firmly. Clone size, where shown, is once, few, many, or a class for clones that have expanded.

clone size: few; D gene: .; J gene: TRBJ2-2; V gene: TRBV6-1; CDR3 DNA: TGTGCCAGCAGTGACGGGTCATACGTGACCGGGGAGCTGTTTTTT; CDR3 protein: CASSDGSYVTGELFF
clone size: .; D gene: TRBD1; J gene: TRBJ2-7; V gene: TRBV6-1; CDR3 DNA: TGTGCCAGCAGAATGGACAGGGTTTTGTACGAGCAGTACTTC; CDR3 protein: CASRMDRVLYEQYF
clone size: many; D gene: .; J gene: TRBJ2-7; V gene: TRBV7-2; CDR3 DNA: TGTGCCAGCAGCCCCCGGGGAGGCTACGAGCAGTACTTC; CDR3 protein: CASSPRGGYEQYF
clone size: .; D gene: .; J gene: TRBJ2-1; V gene: TRBV10-3; CDR3 DNA: TGTGCCATCAGTGAGTCGAGACAGAACAATGAGCAGTTCTTC; CDR3 protein: CAISESRQNNEQFF
clone size: .; D gene: .; J gene: TRBJ2-5; V gene: TRBV28; CDR3 DNA: TGTGCCAGCAGTCCTTTGGGGCAAGAGACCCAGTACTTC; CDR3 protein: CASSPLGQETQYF
clone size: .; D gene: .; J gene: TRBJ2-7; V gene: TRBV7-9; CDR3 DNA: TGTGCCAGCAGCCCCCCTCGGGAGGAGCAGTACTTC; CDR3 protein: CASSPPREEQYF
clone size: few; D gene: .; J gene: TRBJ1-4; V gene: TRBV19; CDR3 DNA: TGTGCCAGTAGTCCGGCTCCTGCGGAAAAACTGTTTTTT; CDR3 protein: CASSPAPAEKLFF
clone size: few; D gene: TRBD2; J gene: TRBJ2-5; V gene: TRBV7-9; CDR3 DNA: TGTGCCAGCAGCTCCGGACTAGCCCAAGAGACCCAGTACTTC; CDR3 protein: CASSSGLAQETQYF
clone size: .; D gene: .; J gene: TRBJ1-5; V gene: TRBV5-1; CDR3 DNA: TGCGCCAGCAGTCCGGGACATGCGAATCAGCCCCAGCATTTT; CDR3 protein: CASSPGHANQPQHF
clone size: .; D gene: TRBD2; J gene: TRBJ2-1; V gene: TRBV20-1; CDR3 DNA: TGCAGTGCCCCTCGGCGGGGGGCACCCTCATCCTACAATGAGCAGTTCTTC; CDR3 protein: CSAPRRGAPSSYNEQFF
clone size: .; D gene: .; J gene: TRBJ2-3; V gene: TRBV19; CDR3 DNA: TGTGCCAGTAGTCTCCGTCCTCAACGAAGCTCACCAGATACGCAGTATTTT; CDR3 protein: CASSLRPQRSSPDTQYF
clone size: .; D gene: .; J gene: TRBJ1-2; V gene: TRBV7-9; CDR3 DNA: TGTGCCAGCAGCTTAAATCATATCGGCAGGGGCGGCTACACCTTC; CDR3 protein: CASSLNHIGRGGYTF
clone size: .; D gene: .; J gene: TRBJ2-1; V gene: TRBV7-2; CDR3 DNA: TGTGCCAGCAGCACCCCAGGGCCTGAGCAGTTCTTC; CDR3 protein: CASSTPGPEQFF
clone size: .; D gene: .; J gene: TRBJ2-7; V gene: TRBV7-3; CDR3 DNA: TGTGCCAGCAGCTATTTTCCCGGGGCCGAGCAGTACTTC; CDR3 protein: CASSYFPGAEQYF
clone size: .; D gene: TRBD2; J gene: TRBJ2-3; V gene: TRBV28; CDR3 DNA: TGTGCCAGCAGTTTATGGGAGGGGCGGGGGGGACAAGATACGCAGTATTTT; CDR3 protein: CASSLWEGRGGQDTQYF
clone size: .; D gene: TRBD2; J gene: TRBJ2-1; V gene: TRBV27; CDR3 DNA: TGTGCCAGCAGTTTATCGGTGGCTAGCGGGAGGATGGTCGGTGAGAAGTTCTTC; CDR3 protein: CASSLSVASGRMVGEKFF
clone size: few; D gene: TRBD1; J gene: TRBJ2-1; V gene: TRBV4-1; CDR3 DNA: TGCGCCAGCAGCCAACCGGGACAGAACTACTACAATGAGCAGTTCTTC; CDR3 protein: CASSQPGQNYYNEQFF
clone size: .; D gene: .; J gene: TRBJ2-3; V gene: TRBV11-3; CDR3 DNA: TGTGCCAGAATCAGATGGGCAGATACGCAGTATTTT; CDR3 protein: CARIRWADTQYF
clone size: few; D gene: .; J gene: TRBJ2-1; V gene: TRBV19; CDR3 DNA: TGTGCCAGTAGCCCGGAACCCTACAATGAGCAGTTCTTC; CDR3 protein: CASSPEPYNEQFF
clone size: .; D gene: TRBD1; J gene: TRBJ1-1; V gene: TRBV7-2; CDR3 DNA: TGTGCCAGCAGCCGTGGGGGGACAGGGGGTAAAGAGGCTGAAGCTTTCTTT; CDR3 protein: CASSRGGTGGKEAEAFF
clone size: few; D gene: .; J gene: TRBJ2-5; V gene: TRBV28; CDR3 DNA: TGTGCCAGCAGACGAAGGGGACGGTCGGGGACCCAGTACTTC; CDR3 protein: CASRRRGRSGTQYF
clone size: few; D gene: TRBD2; J gene: TRBJ2-1; V gene: TRBV4-1; CDR3 DNA: TGCGCCAGCAGCCAAGGTTGGGCGGGGGTCCTGAATGAGCAGTTCTTC; CDR3 protein: CASSQGWAGVLNEQFF
clone size: few; D gene: .; J gene: TRBJ1-2; V gene: TRBV12-3/TRBV12-4; CDR3 DNA: TGTGCCAGCAGTTTATATCGGGGGGATGGCTACACCTTC; CDR3 protein: CASSLYRGDGYTF
clone size: few; D gene: .; J gene: TRBJ2-1; V gene: TRBV9; CDR3 DNA: TGTGCCAGCAGCGTAGGGGCAACAGAGGCTGAGCAGTTCTTC; CDR3 protein: CASSVGATEAEQFF
clone size: many; D gene: .; J gene: TRBJ1-4; V gene: TRBV7-2; CDR3 DNA: TGTGCCAGCAGCCGACAGGAAGCAACTAATGAAAAACTGTTTTTT; CDR3 protein: CASSRQEATNEKLFF
clone size: .; D gene: .; J gene: TRBJ2-1; V gene: TRBV10-2; CDR3 DNA: TGCGCCAGCGAAGCCGTGGATGAGCAGTTCTTC; CDR3 protein: CASEAVDEQFF
clone size: .; D gene: .; J gene: TRBJ1-5; V gene: TRBV20-1; CDR3 DNA: TGCAGTGCTGGGCCCTGGCCCCAGCATTTT; CDR3 protein: CSAGPWPQHF
clone size: many; D gene: .; J gene: TRBJ1-5; V gene: TRBV25-1; CDR3 DNA: TGTGCCAGCAGTGAGGACTTAGATAGCAATCAGCCCCAGCATTTT; CDR3 protein: CASSEDLDSNQPQHF
clone size: .; D gene: TRBD1; J gene: TRBJ1-1; V gene: TRBV7-2; CDR3 DNA: TGTGCCAGCAGCTTAGCCGGGACAGGGGACACTGAAGCTTTCTTT; CDR3 protein: CASSLAGTGDTEAFF
clone size: .; D gene: .; J gene: TRBJ1-1; V gene: TRBV12-3/TRBV12-4; CDR3 DNA: TGTGCCAGCAGCGTACACGGCTACACTGAAGCTTTCTTT; CDR3 protein: CASSVHGYTEAFF
clone size: .; D gene: TRBD2; J gene: TRBJ2-3; V gene: TRBV27; CDR3 DNA: TGTGCCCGCAGTTTCCTTCAACTAGCGCCGGGGGGAGATACGCAGTATTTT; CDR3 protein: CARSFLQLAPGGDTQYF
clone size: .; D gene: .; J gene: TRBJ2-2; V gene: TRBV29-1; CDR3 DNA: TGCAGCGTTGCATCGGCTCCTGACACCGGGGAGCTGTTTTTT; CDR3 protein: CSVASAPDTGELFF
clone size: .; D gene: .; J gene: TRBJ2-2; V gene: TRBV20-1; CDR3 DNA: TGCAGTGCTCGTCCCCTCCTCGGACAAGGGCGGACCGGGGAGCTGTTTTTT; CDR3 protein: CSARPLLGQGRTGELFF
clone size: .; D gene: .; J gene: TRBJ2-6; V gene: TRBV10-3; CDR3 DNA: TGTGCCATCAGACCGACAGGTTCTGGGGCCAACGTCCTGACTTTC; CDR3 protein: CAIRPTGSGANVLTF
clone size: .; D gene: .; J gene: TRBJ1-5; V gene: TRBV6-8; CDR3 DNA: TGTGCCAGCAGTTACTCAGGGTTGGCTCAGCCCCAGCATTTT; CDR3 protein: CASSYSGLAQPQHF
clone size: many; D gene: TRBD1; J gene: TRBJ1-5; V gene: TRBV28; CDR3 DNA: TGTGCCAGCAGTTGGACAGGGGGTTGGCAGCCCCAGCATTTT; CDR3 protein: CASSWTGGWQPQHF
clone size: .; D gene: .; J gene: TRBJ2-2; V gene: TRBV12-3/TRBV12-4; CDR3 DNA: TGTGCCAGCATCGGGACCCGAGCCACCGGGGAGCTGTTTTTT; CDR3 protein: CASIGTRATGELFF
clone size: .; D gene: .; J gene: TRBJ2-3; V gene: TRBV24-1; CDR3 DNA: TGTGCCACCAGTGATGGATTGAACACAGATACGCAGTATTTT; CDR3 protein: CATSDGLNTDTQYF
clone size: .; D gene: .; J gene: TRBJ2-1; V gene: TRBV19; CDR3 DNA: TGTGCCAGTAGTTCGCCGGACCCCTACAATGAGCAGTTCTTC; CDR3 protein: CASSSPDPYNEQFF
clone size: many; D gene: .; J gene: TRBJ2-7; V gene: TRBV28; CDR3 DNA: TGTGCCAGCAGTCCCCAGGGGGGGGCCTACGAGCAGTACTTC; CDR3 protein: CASSPQGGAYEQYF
clone size: .; D gene: .; J gene: TRBJ2-5; V gene: TRBV9; CDR3 DNA: TGTGCCAGCGCGAAGGCAGGCAATGCTCAAGAGACCCAGTACTTC; CDR3 protein: CASAKAGNAQETQYF